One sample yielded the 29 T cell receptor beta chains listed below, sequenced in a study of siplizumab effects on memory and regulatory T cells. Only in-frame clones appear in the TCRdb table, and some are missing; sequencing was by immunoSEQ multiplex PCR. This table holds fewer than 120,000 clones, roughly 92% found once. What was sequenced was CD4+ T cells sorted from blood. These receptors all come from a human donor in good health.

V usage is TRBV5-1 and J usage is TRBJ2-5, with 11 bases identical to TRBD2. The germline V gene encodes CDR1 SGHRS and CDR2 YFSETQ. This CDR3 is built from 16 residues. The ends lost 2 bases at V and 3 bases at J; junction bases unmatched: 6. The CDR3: CASSFMASGRKETQYF. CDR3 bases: TGCGCCAGCAGCTTTATGGCTAGCGGGAGGAAAGAGACCCAGTACTTC. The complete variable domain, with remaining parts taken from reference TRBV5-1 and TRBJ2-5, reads KAGVTQTPRYLIKTRGQQVTLSCSPISGHRSVSWYQQTPGQGLQFLFEYFSETQRNKGNFPGRFSGRQFSNSRSEMNVSTLELGDSALYLCASSFMASGRKETQYFGPGTRLLVL.

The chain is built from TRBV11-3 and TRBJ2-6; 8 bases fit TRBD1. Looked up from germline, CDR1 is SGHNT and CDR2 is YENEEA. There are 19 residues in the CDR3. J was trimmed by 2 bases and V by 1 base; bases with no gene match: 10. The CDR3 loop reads CASSLGHGQGAPGANVLTF. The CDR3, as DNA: TGTGCCAGCAGCTTAGGACATGGACAGGGAGCCCCTGGGGCCAACGTCCTGACTTTC.

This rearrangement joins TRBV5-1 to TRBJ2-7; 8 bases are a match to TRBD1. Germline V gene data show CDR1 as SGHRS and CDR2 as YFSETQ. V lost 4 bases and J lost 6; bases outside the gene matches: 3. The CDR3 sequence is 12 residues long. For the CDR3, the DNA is TGCGCCAGCAGCCGAGGACAGGGCGAGCAGTACTTC. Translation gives CASSRGQGEQYF.

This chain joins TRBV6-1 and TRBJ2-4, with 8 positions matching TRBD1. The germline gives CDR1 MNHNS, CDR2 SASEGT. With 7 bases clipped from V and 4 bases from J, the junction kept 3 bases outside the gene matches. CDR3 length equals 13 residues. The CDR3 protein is CASTNRGKNIQYF. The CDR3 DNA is TGTGCCAGCACGAACAGGGGGAAAAACATTCAGTACTTC.

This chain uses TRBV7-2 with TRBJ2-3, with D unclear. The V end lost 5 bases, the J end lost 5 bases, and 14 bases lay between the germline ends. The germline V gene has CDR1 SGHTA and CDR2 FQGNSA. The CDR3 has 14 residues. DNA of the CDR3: TGTGCCAGCAGCGAACCCTCTCAGGTAGATACGCAGTATTTT. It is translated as CASSEPSQVDTQYF.

The CDR3 reads CASSPGTENYGYTF. DNA for the CDR3: TGTGCCAGCAGCCCCGGGACAGAGAACTATGGCTACACCTTC. The J gene is TRBJ1-2, the V gene TRBV7-2, with TRBD1 matching over 7 bases. CDR1 is SGHTA, CDR2 FQGNSA, per germline. The CDR3 spans 14 residues. The V gene end was trimmed by 5 bases and the J gene end by 2 bases; junction bases not matched to a gene: 5.

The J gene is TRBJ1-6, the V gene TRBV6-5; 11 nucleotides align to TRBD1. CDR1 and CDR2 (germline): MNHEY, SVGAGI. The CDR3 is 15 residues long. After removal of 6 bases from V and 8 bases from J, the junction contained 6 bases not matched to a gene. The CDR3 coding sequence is TGTGCCAGCAGACCTGGACAGGGGGCTTATTCACCCCTCCACTTT. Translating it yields CASRPGQGAYSPLHF.

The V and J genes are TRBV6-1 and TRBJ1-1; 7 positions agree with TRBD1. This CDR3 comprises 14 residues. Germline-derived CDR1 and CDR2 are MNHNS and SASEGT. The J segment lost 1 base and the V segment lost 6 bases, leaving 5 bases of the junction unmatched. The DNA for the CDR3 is TGTGCCAGCAGGGTAGGGGGCCAGAACACTGAAGCTTTCTTT. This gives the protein CASRVGGQNTEAFF.

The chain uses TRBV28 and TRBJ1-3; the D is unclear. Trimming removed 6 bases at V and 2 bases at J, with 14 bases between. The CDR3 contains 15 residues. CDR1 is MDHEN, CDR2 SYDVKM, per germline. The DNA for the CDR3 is TGTGCCAGCAGCAAAGGACTCTTACCTGGAAACACCATATATTTT. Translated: CASSKGLLPGNTIYF.

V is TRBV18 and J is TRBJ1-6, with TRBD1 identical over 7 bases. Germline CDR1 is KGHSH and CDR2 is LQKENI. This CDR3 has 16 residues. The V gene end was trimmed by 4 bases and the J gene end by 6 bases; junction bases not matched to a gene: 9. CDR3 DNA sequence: TGTGCCAGCTCACGAGGGATTACAGGGGCTAATTCACCCCTCCACTTT. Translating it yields CASSRGITGANSPLHF.

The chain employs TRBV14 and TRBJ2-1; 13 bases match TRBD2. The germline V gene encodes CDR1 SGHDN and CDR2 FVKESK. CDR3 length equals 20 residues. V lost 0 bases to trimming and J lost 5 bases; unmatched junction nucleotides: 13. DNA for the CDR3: TGTGCCAGCAGCCAAGACCACGGACTAGCGGGAGTTTTTAGTCACAATGAGCAGTTCTTC. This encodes CASSQDHGLAGVFSHNEQFF.

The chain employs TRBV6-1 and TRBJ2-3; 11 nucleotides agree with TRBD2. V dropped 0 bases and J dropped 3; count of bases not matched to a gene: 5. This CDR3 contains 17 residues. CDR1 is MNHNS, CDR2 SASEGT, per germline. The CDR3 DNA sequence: TGTGCCAGCAGTGAAGCTGTAGCGGGGGGGCGGACAGATACGCAGTATTTT. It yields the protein CASSEAVAGGRTDTQYF.

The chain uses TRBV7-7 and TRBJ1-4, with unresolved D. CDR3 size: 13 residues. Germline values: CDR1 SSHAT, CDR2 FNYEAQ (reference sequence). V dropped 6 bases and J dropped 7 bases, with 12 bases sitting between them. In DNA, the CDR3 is TGTGCCAGCAGTCCCGCAGTAGGTGAAAAACTGTTTTTT. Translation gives CASSPAVGEKLFF.

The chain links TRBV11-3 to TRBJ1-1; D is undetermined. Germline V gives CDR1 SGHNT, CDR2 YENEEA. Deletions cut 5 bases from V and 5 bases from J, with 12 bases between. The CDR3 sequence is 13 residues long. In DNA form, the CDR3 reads TGTGCCAGCAGCGACGGCCTAAGAACTGAAGCTTTCTTT. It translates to CASSDGLRTEAFF.

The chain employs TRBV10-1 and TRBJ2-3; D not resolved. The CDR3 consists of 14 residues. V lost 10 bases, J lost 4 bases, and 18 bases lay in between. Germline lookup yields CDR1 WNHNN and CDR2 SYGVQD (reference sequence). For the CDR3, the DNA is TGCGCCAACCCGACTTCTACCCAACCAGATACGCAGTATTTT. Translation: CANPTSTQPDTQYF.

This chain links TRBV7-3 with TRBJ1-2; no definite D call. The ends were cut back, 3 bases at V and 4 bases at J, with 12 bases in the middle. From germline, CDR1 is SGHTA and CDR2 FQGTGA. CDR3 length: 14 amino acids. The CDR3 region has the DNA TGTGCCAGCAGCTTTGCTGTCGTCCCCTATGGCTACACCTTC. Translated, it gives CASSFAVVPYGYTF.

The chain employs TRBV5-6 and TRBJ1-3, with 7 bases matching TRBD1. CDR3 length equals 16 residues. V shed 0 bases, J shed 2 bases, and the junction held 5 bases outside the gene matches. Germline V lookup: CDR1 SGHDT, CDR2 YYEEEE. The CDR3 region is CASSLEGGAPGNTIYF. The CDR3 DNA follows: TGTGCCAGCAGCTTGGAAGGGGGCGCACCTGGAAACACCATATATTTT.

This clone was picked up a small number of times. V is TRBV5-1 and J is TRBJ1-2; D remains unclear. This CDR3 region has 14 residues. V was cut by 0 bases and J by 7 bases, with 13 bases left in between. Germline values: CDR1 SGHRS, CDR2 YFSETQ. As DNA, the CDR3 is TGCGCCAGCAGCTTGGCTGAGGAGGCCTCTGGCTACACCTTC. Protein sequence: CASSLAEEASGYTF.

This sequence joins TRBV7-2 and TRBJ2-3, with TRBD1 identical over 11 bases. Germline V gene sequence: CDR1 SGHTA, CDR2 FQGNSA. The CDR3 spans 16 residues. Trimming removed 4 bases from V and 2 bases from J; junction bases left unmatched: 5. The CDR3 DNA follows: TGTGCCAGCAGCTCCGGACAGGGGGCTTTCACAGATACGCAGTATTTT. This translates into CASSSGQGAFTDTQYF.

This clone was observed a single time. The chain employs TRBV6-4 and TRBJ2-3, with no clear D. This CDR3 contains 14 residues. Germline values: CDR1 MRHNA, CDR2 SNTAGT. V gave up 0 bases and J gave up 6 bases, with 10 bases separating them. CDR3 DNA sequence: TGTGCCAGCAGTGACTCGTACTGGGCGGATACGCAGTATTTT. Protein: CASSDSYWADTQYF.

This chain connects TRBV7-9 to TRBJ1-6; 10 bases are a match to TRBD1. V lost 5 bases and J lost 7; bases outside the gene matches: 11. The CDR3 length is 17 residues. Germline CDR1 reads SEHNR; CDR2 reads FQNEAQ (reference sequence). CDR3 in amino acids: CASSPATGGVENSPLHF. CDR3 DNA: TGTGCCAGCAGCCCAGCGACAGGGGGCGTGGAGAATTCACCCCTCCACTTT.

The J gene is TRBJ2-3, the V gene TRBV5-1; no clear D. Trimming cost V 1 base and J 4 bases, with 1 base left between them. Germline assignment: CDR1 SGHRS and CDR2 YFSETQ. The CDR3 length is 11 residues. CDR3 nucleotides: TGCGCCAGCAGCTTGTCAGATACGCAGTATTTT. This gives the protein CASSLSDTQYF.

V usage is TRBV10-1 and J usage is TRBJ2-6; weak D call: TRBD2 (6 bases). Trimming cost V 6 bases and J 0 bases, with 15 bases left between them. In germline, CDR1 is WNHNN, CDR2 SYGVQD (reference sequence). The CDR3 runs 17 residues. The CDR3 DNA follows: TGCGCCAGCAGGACGGGACTGCGGAACTCTGGGGCCAACGTCCTGACTTTC. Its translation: CASRTGLRNSGANVLTF.

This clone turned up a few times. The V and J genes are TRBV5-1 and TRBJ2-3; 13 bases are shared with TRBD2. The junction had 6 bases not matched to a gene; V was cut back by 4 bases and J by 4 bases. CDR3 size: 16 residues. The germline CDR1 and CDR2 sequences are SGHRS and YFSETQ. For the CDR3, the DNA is TGCGCCAGCAGCCCGGGACTAGCGGGAAGGGCAGATACGCAGTATTTT. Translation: CASSPGLAGRADTQYF.

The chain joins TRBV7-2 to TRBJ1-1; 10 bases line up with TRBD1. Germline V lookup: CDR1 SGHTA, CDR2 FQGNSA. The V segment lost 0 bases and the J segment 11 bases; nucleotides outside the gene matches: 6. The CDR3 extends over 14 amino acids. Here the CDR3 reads CASSLAGTGAWAFF. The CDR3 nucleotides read TGTGCCAGCAGCTTAGCCGGGACAGGGGCGTGGGCTTTCTTT.

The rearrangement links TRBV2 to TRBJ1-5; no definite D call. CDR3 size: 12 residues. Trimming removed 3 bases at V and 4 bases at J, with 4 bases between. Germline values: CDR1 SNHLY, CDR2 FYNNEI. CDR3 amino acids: CASSDGNQPQHF. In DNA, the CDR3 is TGTGCCAGCAGTGACGGGAATCAGCCCCAGCATTTT.

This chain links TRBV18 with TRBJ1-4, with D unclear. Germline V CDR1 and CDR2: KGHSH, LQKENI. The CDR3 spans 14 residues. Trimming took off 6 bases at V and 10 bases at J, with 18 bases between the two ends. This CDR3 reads CASSLGQTGRKLFF. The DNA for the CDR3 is TGTGCCAGCTCCCTCGGGCAGACTGGGAGAAAACTGTTTTTT. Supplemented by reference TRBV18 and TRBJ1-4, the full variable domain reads NAGVMQNPRHLVRRRGQEARLRCSPMKGHSHVYWYRQLPEEGLKFMVYLQKENIIDESGMPKERFSAEFPKEGPSILRIQQVVRGDSAAYFCASSLGQTGRKLFFGSGTQLSVL.

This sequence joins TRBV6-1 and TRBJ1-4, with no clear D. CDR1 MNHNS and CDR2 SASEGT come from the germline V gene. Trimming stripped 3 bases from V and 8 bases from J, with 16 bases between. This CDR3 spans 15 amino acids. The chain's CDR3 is CASSDRPGPREKLFF. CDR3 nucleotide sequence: TGTGCCAGCAGTGATCGGCCAGGCCCGAGGGAAAAACTGTTTTTT.

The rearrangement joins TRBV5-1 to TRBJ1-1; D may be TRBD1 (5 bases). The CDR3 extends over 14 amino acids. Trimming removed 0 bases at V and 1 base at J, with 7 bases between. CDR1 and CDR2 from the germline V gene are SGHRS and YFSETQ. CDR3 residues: CASSLVTGNTEAFF. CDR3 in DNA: TGCGCCAGCAGCTTGGTTACAGGGAACACTGAAGCTTTCTTT.